The subject of this entry is one T cell receptor (beta chain). The CDR3 consists of 12 residues. CDR1 and CDR2 from the germline V gene are KGHDR and SFDVKD. Seattle patients were enrolled during active infection and followed longitudinally. This entry comes from a study of blood T cell repertoires in COVID-19. Across the whole study: Donors in the United States, Italy and Spain gave samples during acute or convalescent COVID-19.

Per the authors' pipeline: Amplifying reference gene primers gave estimates of nucleated cell counts. Only in-frame clones appear in the TCRdb table, and some are missing; sequencing was by immunoSEQ multiplex PCR. V and J calls and clone size are given by that table; D and trimming were obtained from the DNA. Of a few hundred thousand clones listed, approximately 89% were seen once; the top ten hold approximately 10%. The sample comprised peripheral blood. This clonotype was sampled from a woman between 70 and 85 years old with COVID-19, enrolled during active disease. This chain links TRBV24-1 with TRBJ1-6; tentatively, D is TRBD1 (5 bases). CDR3 coding DNA: TGTGCTTTAAAGCAGGGAAATTCACCCCTCCACTTT. Residues: CALKQGNSPLHF.